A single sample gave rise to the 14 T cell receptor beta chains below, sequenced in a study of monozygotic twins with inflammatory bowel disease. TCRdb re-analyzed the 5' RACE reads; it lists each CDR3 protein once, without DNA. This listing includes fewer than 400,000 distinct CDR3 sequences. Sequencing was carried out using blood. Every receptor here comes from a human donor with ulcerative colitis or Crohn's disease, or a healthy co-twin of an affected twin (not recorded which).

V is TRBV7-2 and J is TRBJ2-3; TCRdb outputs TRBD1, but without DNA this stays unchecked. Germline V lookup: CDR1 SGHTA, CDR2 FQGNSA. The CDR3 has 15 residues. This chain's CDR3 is CASSTTGVQTDTQYF.

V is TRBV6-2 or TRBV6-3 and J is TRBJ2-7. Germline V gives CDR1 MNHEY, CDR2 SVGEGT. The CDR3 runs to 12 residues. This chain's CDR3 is CASSTRSYEQYF.

The CDR3 region is CASSEPVLGSTDTQYF. V is TRBV2 and J is TRBJ2-3. The V gene's germline CDR1 is SNHLY and CDR2 FYNNEI. The CDR3 loop spans 16 amino acids.

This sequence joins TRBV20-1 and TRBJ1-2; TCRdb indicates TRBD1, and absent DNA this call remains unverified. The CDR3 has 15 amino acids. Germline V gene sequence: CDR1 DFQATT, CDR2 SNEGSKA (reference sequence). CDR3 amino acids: CSAKPGTGGFYGYTF.

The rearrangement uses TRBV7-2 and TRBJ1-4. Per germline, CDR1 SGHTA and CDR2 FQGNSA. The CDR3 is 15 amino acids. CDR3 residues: CASSLVVATNEKLFF.

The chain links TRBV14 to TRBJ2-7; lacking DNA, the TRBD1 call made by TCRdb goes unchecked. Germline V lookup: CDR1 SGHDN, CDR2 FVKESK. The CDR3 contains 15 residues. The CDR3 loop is CASSRAGTGTYEQYF.

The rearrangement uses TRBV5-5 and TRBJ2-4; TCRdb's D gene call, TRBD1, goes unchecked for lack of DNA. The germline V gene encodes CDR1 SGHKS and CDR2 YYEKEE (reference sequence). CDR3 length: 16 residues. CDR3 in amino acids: CASSQGIDGAKNIQYF.

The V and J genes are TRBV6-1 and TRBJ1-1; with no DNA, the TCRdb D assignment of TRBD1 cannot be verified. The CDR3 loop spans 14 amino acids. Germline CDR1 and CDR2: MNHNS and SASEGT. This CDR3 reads CASRPTGANTEAFF.

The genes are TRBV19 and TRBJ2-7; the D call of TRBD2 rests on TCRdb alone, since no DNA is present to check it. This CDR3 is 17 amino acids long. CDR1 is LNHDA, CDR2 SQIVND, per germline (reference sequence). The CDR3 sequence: CASTGGTSGGAFSEQYF.

The chain's CDR3 is CASSLIAGGTNQPQHF. The gene calls are TRBV7-9 and TRBJ1-5; no DNA is available, so the TRBD1 call from TCRdb remains unchecked. The CDR3 runs 16 residues. Looked up from germline, CDR1 is SEHNR and CDR2 is FQNEAQ (reference sequence).

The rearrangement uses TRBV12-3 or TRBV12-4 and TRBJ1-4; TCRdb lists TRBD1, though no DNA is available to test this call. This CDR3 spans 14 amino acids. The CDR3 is CASSFEGTAEKLFF.

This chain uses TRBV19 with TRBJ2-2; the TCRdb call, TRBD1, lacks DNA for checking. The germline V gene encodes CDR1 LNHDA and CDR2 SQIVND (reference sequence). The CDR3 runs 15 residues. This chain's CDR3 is CAAERGTSITGELFF.

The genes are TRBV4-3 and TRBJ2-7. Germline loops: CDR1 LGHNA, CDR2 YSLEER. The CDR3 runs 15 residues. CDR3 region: CASSQEAGVSFEQYF.

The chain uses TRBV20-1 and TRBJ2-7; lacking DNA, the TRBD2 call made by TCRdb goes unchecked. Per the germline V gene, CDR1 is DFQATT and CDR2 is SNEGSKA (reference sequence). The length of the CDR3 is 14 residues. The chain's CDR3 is CSARGTSGVHEQYF.